A single sample is the source of the 4 T cell receptor beta chains below, sequenced in a study of blood T cell repertoires in COVID-19. TCRdb's table, derived via immunoSEQ multiplex PCR, lists solely in-frame clones and lacks some. Among around 230,000 clones listed, about 88% were seen once. The sequenced sample was PBMCs or T cells enriched from blood (not recorded which). The receptor source for this set is a woman aged 25-40 years who had recovered from COVID-19.

Here the CDR3 DNA reads TGTGCCAGCAGCTTCGGCGGGACAGGGGCCAATACAAACACTGAAGCTTTCTTT. It codes for CASSFGGTGANTNTEAFF. The chain links TRBV7-7 to TRBJ1-1; TRBD1 matches at 10 bases. CDR3 length: 18 amino acids. Germline lookup yields CDR1 SSHAT and CDR2 FNYEAQ (reference sequence). The V segment lost 3 bases and the J segment 2 bases; nucleotides outside the gene matches: 12.

The rearrangement links TRBV2 to TRBJ2-5; a possible D gene is TRBD2 (6 bases). V was pared by 6 bases and J by 5 bases, with 16 bases between. The CDR3 is 14 amino acids. The germline V gene encodes CDR1 SNHLY and CDR2 FYNNEI. This chain's CDR3 is CASRTSFRLETQYF. CDR3 sequence (DNA): TGTGCCAGCAGGACTAGTTTCCGTTTGGAGACCCAGTACTTC.

The rearrangement uses TRBV19 and TRBJ1-6; 7 bases are a match to TRBD1. This CDR3 region has 14 residues. Germline CDR1 reads LNHDA; CDR2 reads SQIVND (reference sequence). The ends lost 3 bases at V and 8 bases at J; junction bases unmatched: 4. The CDR3, as DNA: TGTGCCAGTAGTATTAGGACAGGTGATTCACCCCTCCACTTT. As protein: CASSIRTGDSPLHF.

The V and J genes are TRBV7-3 and TRBJ1-2; 8 positions agree with TRBD1. CDR1 and CDR2 (germline): SGHTA, FQGTGA. The CDR3 sequence is 15 residues long. Unmatched junction bases numbered 6, after V lost 5 bases and J lost 1 base. The CDR3 coding sequence is TGTGCCAGCAGCCGGACAGGGCGGATTAACTATGGCTACACCTTC. Translated: CASSRTGRINYGYTF.